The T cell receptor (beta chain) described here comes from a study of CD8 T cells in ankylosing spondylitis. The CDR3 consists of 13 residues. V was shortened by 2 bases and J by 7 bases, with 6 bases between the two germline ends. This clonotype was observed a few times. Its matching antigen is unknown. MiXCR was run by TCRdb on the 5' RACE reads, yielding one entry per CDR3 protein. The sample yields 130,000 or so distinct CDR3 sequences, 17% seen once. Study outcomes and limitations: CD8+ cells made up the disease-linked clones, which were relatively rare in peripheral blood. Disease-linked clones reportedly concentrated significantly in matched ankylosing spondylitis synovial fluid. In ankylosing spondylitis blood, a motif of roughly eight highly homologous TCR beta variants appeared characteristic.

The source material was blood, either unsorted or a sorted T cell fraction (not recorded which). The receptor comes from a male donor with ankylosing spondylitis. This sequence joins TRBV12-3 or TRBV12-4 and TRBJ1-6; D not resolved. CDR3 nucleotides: TGTGCCAGCAGTTTAACCCCCAATTCACCCCTCCACTTT. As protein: CASSLTPNSPLHF.